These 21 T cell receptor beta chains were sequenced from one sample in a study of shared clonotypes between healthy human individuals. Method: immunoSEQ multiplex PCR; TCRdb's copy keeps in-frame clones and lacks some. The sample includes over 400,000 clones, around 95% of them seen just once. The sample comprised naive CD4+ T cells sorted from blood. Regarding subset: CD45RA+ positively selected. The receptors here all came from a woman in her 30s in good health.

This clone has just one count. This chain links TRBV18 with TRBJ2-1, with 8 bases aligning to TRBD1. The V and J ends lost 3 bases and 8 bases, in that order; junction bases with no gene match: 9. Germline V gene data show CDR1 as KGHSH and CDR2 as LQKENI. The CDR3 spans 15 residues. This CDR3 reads CASSPEQGVGDEQFF. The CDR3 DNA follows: TGTGCCAGCTCACCGGAACAGGGGGTAGGGGATGAGCAGTTCTTC.

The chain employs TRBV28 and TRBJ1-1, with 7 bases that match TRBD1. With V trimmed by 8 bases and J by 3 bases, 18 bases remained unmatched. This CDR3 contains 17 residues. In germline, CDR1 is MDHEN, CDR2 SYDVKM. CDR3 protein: CASWISKGARPHTEAFF. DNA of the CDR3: TGTGCCAGCTGGATCTCTAAGGGGGCGAGGCCCCACACTGAAGCTTTCTTT.

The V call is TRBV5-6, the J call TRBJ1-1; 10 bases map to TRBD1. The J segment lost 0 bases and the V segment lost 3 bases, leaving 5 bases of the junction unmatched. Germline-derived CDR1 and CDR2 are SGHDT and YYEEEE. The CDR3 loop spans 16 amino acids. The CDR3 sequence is CASSYGQGVMNTEAFF. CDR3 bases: TGTGCCAGCAGCTACGGACAGGGGGTAATGAACACTGAAGCTTTCTTT.

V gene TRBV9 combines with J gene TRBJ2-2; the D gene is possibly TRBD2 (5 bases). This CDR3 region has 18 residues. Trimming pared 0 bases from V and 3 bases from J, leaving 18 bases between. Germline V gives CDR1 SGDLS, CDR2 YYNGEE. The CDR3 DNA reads TGTGCCAGCAGCGTAGAACCCACAGTCGGAGGCCACACCGGGGAGCTGTTTTTT. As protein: CASSVEPTVGGHTGELFF. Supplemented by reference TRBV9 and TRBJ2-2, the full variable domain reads DSGVTQTPKHLITATGQRVTLRCSPRSGDLSVYWYQQSLDQGLQFLIQYYNGEERAKGNILERFSAQQFPDLHSELNLSSLELGDSALYFCASSVEPTVGGHTGELFFGEGSRLTVL.

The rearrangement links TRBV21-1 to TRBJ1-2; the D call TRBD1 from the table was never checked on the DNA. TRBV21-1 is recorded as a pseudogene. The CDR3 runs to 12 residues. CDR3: CASSEKSRGYTF. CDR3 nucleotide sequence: TGTGCCAGCAGCGAAAAGTCCAGGGGCTACACCTTC.

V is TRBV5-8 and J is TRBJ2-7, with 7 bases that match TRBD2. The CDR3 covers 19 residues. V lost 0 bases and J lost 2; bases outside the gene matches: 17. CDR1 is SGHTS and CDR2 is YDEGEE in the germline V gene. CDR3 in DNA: TGTGCCAGCAGCTTGGTCCCTCTGGTGGGAGGGAGGGCCCCCTACGAGCAGTACTTC. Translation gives CASSLVPLVGGRAPYEQYF.

The CDR3 region is CASSVQETVGDTQYF. The CDR3 region has the DNA TGTGCCAGCAGTGTGCAAGAGACAGTGGGAGATACGCAGTATTTT. The chain recombines TRBV6-1 with TRBJ2-3, with a possible D match to TRBD1 (5 bases). This CDR3 is 15 amino acids long. V lost 4 bases, J lost 5 bases, and 16 bases lay in between. Per germline, CDR1 MNHNS and CDR2 SASEGT.

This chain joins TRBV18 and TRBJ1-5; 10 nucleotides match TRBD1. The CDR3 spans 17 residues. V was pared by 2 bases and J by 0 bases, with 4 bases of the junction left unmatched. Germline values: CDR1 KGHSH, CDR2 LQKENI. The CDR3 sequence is CASSPGTGEYSNQPQHF. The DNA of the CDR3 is TGTGCCAGCTCACCAGGGACAGGGGAATATAGCAATCAGCCCCAGCATTTT.

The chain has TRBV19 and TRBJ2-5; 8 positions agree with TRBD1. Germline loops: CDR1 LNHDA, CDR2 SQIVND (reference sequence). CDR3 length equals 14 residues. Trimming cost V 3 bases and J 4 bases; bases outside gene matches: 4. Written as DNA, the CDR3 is TGTGCCAGTAGTATGCAGGGGGCAGGAGAGACCCAGTACTTC. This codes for CASSMQGAGETQYF.

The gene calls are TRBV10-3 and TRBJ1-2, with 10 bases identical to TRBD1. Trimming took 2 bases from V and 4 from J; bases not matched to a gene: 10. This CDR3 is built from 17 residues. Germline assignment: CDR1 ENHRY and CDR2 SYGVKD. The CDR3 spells CAISETFGGQGTYGYTF. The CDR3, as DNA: TGTGCCATCAGTGAGACTTTTGGGGGACAGGGGACCTATGGCTACACCTTC.

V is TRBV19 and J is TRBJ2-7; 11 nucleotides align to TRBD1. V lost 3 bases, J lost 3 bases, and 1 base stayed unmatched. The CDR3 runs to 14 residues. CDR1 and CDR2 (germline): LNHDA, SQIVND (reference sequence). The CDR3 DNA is TGTGCCAGTAGTATGGACAGGGGGCACTACGAGCAGTACTTC. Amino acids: CASSMDRGHYEQYF.

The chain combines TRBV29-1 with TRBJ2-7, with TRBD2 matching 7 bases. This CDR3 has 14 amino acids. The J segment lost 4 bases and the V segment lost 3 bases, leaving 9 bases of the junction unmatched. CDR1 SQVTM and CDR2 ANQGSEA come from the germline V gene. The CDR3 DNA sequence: TGCAGCGTTGATTCCGGGGGGTCGCCGTACGAGCAGTACTTC. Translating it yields CSVDSGGSPYEQYF.

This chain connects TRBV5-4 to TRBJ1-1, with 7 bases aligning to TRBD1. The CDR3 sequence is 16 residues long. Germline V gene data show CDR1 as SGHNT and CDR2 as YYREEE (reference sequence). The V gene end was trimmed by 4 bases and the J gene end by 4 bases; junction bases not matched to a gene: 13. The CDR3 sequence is CASSPDPDRLGTEAFF. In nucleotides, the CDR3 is TGTGCCAGCAGCCCGGACCCGGACAGGTTGGGCACTGAAGCTTTCTTT.

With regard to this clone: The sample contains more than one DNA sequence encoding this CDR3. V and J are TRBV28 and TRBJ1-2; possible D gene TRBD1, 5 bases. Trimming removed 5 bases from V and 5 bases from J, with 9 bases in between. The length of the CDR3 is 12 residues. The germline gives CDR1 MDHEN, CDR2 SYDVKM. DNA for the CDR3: TGTGCCAGCAGTGTGGGGGGTTATGGCTACACCTTC. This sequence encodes CASSVGGYGYTF.

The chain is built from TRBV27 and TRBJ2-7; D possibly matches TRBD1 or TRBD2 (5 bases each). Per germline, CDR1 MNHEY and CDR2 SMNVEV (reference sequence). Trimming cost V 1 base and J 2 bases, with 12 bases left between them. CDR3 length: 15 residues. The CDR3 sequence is CASSLFGTYAYEQYF. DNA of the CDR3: TGTGCCAGCAGTTTATTTGGGACCTACGCCTACGAGCAGTACTTC.

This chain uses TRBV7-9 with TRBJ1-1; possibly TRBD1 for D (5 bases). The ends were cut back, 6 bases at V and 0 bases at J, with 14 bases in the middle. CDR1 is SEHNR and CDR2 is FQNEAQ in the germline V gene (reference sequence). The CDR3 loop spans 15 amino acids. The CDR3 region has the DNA TGTGCCAGCAGATACACGGGACCGATGAACACTGAAGCTTTCTTT. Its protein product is CASRYTGPMNTEAFF.

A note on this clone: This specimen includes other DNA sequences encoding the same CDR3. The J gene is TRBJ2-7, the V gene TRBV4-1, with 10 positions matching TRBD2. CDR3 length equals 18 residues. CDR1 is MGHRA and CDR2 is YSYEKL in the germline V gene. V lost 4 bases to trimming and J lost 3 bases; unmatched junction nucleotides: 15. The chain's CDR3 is CASSPGSSGSKLVYEQYF. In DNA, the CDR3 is TGCGCCAGCAGCCCCGGTTCTAGCGGGAGTAAGCTGGTCTACGAGCAGTACTTC.

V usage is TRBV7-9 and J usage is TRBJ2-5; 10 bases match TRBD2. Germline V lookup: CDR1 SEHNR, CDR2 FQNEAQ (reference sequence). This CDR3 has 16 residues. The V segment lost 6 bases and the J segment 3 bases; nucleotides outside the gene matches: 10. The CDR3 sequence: CASRGTSASSKETQYF. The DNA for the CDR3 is TGTGCCAGCAGAGGGACTAGCGCATCTTCTAAAGAGACCCAGTACTTC.

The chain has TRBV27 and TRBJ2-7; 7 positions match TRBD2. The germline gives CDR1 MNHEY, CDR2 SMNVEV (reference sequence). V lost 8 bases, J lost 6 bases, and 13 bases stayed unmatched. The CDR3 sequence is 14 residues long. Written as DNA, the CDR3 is TGTGCCAGCTCTTGGGGTCCAGGGAGGGTCGAGCAGTACTTC. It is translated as CASSWGPGRVEQYF.

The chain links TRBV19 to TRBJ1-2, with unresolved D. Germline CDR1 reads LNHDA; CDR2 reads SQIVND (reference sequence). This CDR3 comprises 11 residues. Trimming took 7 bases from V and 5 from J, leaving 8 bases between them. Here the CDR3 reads CASTIGYGYTF. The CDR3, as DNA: TGTGCCAGTACCATCGGATATGGCTACACCTTC.

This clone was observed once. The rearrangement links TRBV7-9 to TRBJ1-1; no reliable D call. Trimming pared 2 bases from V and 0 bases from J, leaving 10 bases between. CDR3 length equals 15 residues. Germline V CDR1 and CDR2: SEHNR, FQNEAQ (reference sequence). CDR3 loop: CASSLMAGVNTEAFF. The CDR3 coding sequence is TGTGCCAGCAGCTTAATGGCCGGAGTGAACACTGAAGCTTTCTTT.